This note documents a single TCR beta chain sequence. The antigen it binds to is not known. It has no much larger one-base neighbor in the sample; base qualities were not kept. According to the germline V gene, CDR1 reads SGHDT and CDR2 reads YYEEEE. Compared with germline, V lacks 4 bases and J lacks 5 bases; bases without a gene match: 8. Its CDR3 holds 15 amino acids, cysteine through phenylalanine. The only DNA kept is the CDR3, 45 bases in frame from the first base. The sample's time point label, in plain terms: baseline before first vaccination. The vaccinee samples were drawn from two UK trials, COV001 and COV002, one of which was a single-blind randomized controlled phase 2/3 trial testing AZD1222 (ChAdOx1 nCoV-19) in healthy adults. Trial participant PBMC samples were collected at day 0 and day 28 after the second dose for TCRbeta chain sequencing. The data were taken from a study of T cell responses to AZD1222 COVID-19 vaccine (dated by TCRdb to about 2021). For context, the study as a whole: AZD1222 recipients with second doses at about 4 weeks or about 12 weeks were pooled, because spike-specific TCR depth and breadth did not differ between schedules. A total of more than 230 trial participants underwent TCR sequencing, of whom around 210 had received two doses of AZD1222 and about 25 had received two doses of the MenACWY control vaccine. Enrollment into the trials was organized by age into subgroups of 18-55, 56-69 and 70-plus years, and those subgroups contained about 160, 30 and 59 TCR-sequenced participants, respectively.

The CDR3 regions of human TCRbeta chains were analyzed by immunosequencing. Under the source paper's analysis protocol: Repertoire TCRs were matched against a reference library of SARS-CoV-2-specific TCRs generated with the MIRA antigen-specificity platform. Breadth was defined as the fraction of unique TCRs that were SARS-CoV-2-associated. Depth was defined as the fraction of total T cells that were SARS-CoV-2-associated. Each spike-specific TCR was assigned to its reactive spike region and to a CD4 or CD8 class using the MIRA data. Log10-transformed breadth and depth values were compared by one-way ANOVA with Sidak's multiple comparisons tests. Entries here come from immuneACCESS through TCRdb and include only in-frame sequences with V and J called. Some clones fail to appear in such tables; in the studies checked, an unresolved V gene covers under half of the shortfall, and the cause of the remainder is unknown. V and J calls and clone size come straight from that table; D and trimming were deduced from the DNA. This sample is represented by about 110,000 clones; about 90% of them were singletons. The top ten clones comprise under 10% of the sample.

What the research found in general, with its limitations: Participants were mostly white British, with more females than males. The authors suggested clonal diversity may have been underestimated. In the small 56-69-year group, the increase in depth fell short of significance, most likely because of low power. Because no day 14 peak-response samples were available, the repertoires could be characterized only after the peak T cell response. Conclusions about previously exposed vaccinees were limited because only five to seven AZD1222 recipients were SARS-CoV-2 seropositive at baseline. Epitopes outside the regions mutated in the B.1.351 and B.1.1.7 variants were reportedly recognized by nearly half of the unique spike-specific TCRs. The vaccine-associated CD4 TCRs covered the entire spike protein, and the dominant responses fell in regions 160-218 and 743-854. After two AZD1222 doses, both the breadth and the depth of spike-specific TCRs were significantly higher than at day 0 and than in MenACWY recipients.

The sequences come from peripheral blood, collected on day 0 of AZD1222 vaccination. This receptor was obtained from an adult in good health. The chain joins TRBV5-6 to TRBJ1-1, and 10 junction bases match TRBD1. The CDR3 has the sequence CASSVGQGVGTEAFF. The nucleotides are TGTGCCAGCAGCGTCGGACAGGGGGTTGGAACTGAAGCTTTCTTT.